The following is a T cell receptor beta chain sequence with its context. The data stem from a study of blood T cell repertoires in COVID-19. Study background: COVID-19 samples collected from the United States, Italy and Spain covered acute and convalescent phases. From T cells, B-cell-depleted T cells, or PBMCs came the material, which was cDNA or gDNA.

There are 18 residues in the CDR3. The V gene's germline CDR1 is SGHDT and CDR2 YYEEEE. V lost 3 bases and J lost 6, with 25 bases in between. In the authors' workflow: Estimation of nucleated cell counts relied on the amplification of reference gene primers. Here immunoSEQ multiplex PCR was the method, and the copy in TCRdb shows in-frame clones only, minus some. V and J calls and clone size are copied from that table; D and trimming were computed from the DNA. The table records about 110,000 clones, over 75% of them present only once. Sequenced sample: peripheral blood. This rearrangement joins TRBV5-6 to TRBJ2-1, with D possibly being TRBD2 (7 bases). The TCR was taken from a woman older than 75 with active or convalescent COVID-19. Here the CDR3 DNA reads TGTGCCAGCAGCTCGCAGGTTAGGGGGAGGGATAATTTCAATGAGCAGTTCTTC. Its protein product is CASSSQVRGRDNFNEQFF.